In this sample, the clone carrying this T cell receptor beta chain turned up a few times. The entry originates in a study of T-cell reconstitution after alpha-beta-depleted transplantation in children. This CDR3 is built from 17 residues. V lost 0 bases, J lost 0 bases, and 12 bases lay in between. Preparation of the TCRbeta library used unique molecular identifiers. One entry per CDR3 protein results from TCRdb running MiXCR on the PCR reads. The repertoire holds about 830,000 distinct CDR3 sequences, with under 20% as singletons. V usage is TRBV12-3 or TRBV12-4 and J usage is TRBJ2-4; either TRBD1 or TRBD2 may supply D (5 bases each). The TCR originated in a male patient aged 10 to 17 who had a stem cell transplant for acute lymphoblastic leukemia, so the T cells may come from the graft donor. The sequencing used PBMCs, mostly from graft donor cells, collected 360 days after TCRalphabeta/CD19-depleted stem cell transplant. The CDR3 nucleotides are TGTGCCAGCAGTTTAGCGCTAAGAGGGGTAGCCAAAAACATTCAGTACTTC. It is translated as CASSLALRGVAKNIQYF.